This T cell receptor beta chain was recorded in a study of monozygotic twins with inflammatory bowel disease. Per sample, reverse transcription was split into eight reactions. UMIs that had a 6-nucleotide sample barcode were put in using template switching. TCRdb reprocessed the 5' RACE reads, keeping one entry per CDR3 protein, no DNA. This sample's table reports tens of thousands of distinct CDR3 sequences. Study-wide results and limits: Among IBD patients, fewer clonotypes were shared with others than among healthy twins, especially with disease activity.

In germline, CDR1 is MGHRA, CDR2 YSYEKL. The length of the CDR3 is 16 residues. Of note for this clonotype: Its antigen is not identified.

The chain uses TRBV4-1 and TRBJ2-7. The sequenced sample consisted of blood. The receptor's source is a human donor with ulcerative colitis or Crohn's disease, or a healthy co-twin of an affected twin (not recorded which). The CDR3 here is CASSHQKRTNSTEQYF.